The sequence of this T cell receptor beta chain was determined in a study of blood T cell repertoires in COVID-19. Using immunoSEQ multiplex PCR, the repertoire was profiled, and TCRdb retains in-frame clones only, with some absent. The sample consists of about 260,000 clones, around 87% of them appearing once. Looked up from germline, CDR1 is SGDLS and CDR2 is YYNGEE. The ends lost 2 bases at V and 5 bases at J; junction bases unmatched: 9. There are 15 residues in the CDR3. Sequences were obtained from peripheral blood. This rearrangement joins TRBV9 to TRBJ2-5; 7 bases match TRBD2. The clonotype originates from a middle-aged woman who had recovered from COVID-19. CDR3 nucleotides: TGTGCCAGCAGCGTCCGCGGGGAGGGTGCGGAGACCCAGTACTTC. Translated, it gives CASSVRGEGAETQYF. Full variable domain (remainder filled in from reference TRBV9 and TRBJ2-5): DSGVTQTPKHLITATGQRVTLRCSPRSGDLSVYWYQQSLDQGLQFLIQYYNGEERAKGNILERFSAQQFPDLHSELNLSSLELGDSALYFCASSVRGEGAETQYFGPGTRLLVL.